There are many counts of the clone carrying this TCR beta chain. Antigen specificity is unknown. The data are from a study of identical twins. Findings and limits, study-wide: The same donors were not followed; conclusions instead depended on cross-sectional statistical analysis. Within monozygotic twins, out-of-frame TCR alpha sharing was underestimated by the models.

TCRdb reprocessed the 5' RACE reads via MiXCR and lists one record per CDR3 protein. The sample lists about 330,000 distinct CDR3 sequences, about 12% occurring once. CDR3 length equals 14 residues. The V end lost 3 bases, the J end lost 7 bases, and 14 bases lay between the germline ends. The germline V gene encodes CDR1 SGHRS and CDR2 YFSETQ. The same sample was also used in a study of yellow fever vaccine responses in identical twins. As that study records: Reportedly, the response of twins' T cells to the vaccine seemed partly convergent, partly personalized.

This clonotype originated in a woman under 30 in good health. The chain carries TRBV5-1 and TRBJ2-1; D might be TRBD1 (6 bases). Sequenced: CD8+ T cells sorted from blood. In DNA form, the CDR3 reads TGCGCCAGCAGCTCCTCTAACAGGGAGAATGAGCAGTTCTTC. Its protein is CASSSSNRENEQFF. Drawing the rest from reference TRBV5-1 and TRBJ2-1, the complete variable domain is KAGVTQTPRYLIKTRGQQVTLSCSPISGHRSVSWYQQTPGQGLQFLFEYFSETQRNKGNFPGRFSGRQFSNSRSEMNVSTLELGDSALYLCASSSSNRENEQFFGPGTRLTVL.